This record looks at one T cell receptor beta chain sequence and its context. The source of the sample is a study of blood T cell repertoires in COVID-19. The wider study: The United States, Italy and Spain provided the acute and convalescent COVID-19 samples. The analysed material was cDNA or gDNA that came from T cells, B-cell-depleted T cells, or PBMCs.

Germline loops: CDR1 SGHKS, CDR2 YYEKEE (reference sequence). There are 13 residues in the CDR3. V gave up 4 bases and J gave up 4 bases, with 12 bases separating them. Patients of the Seattle cohort, enrolled during active infection, were followed longitudinally. As originally analysed: For nucleated cells, counts were estimated from reference gene primer amplification. The protocol was immunoSEQ multiplex PCR, while the TCRdb copy is restricted to in-frame clones and leaves out a portion. That table furnishes V, J and clone size, whereas the DNA furnished D and trimming. The sample carries hundreds of thousands of clones, roughly nine tenths recorded once.

This receptor was identified in a man between 18 and 29 years old with COVID-19, enrolled during active disease. Sequenced input: peripheral blood. The chain recombines TRBV5-5 with TRBJ2-7; possible D gene TRBD2, 5 bases. CDR3 region: CASSPSGSYEQYF. CDR3 nucleotides: TGTGCCAGCAGCCCCTCGGGGAGTTACGAGCAGTACTTC.